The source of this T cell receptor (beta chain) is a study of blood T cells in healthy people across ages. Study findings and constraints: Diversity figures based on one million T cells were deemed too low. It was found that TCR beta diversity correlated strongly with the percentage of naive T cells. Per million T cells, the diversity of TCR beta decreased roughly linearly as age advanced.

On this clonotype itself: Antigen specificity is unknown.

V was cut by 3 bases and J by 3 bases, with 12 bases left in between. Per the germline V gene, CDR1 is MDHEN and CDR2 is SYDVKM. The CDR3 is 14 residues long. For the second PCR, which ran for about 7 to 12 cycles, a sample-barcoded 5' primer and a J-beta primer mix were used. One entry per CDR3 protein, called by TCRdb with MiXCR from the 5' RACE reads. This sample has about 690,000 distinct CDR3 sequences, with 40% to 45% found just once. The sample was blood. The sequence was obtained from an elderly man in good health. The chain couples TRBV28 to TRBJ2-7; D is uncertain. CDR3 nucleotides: TGTGCCAGCAGTTTGTCAGTGGTTGGCTACGAGCAGTACTTC. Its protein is CASSLSVVGYEQYF.